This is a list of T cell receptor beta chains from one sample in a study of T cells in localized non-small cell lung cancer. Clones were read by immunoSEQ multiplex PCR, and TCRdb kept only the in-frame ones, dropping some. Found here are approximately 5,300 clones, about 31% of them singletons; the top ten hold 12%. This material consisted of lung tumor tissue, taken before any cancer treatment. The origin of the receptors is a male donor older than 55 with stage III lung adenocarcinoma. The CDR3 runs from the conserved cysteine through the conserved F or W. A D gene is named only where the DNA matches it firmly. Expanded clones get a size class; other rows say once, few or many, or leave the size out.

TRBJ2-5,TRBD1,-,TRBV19,TGTGCCAGTAGTCCTCGGACAGGGGGCTTTGAGACCCAGTACTTC,CASSPRTGGFETQYF
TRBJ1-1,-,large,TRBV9,TGTGCCAGCAGCGTTCTAGACAGCAGGAACACTGAAGCTTTCTTT,CASSVLDSRNTEAFF
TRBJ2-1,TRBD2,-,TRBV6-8,TGTGCCAGCAGTTACTCTAGCGGGGTGAACAATGAGCAGTTCTTC,CASSYSSGVNNEQFF
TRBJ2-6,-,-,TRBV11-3,TGTGCCAGCAGCTTTAGGCAAACTGGGGCCAACGTCCTGACTTTC,CASSFRQTGANVLTF
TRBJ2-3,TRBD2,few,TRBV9,TGTGCCAGCAGCGGCATAGCGGGATCGGGCACAGATACGCAGTATTTT,CASSGIAGSGTDTQYF
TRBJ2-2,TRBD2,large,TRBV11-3,TGTGCCAGCAGAGATCCGGGACTAGCGGTCACCGGGGAGCTGTTTTTT,CASRDPGLAVTGELFF
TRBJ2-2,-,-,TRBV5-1,TGCGCCAGCAGCTTGGACGGGAGAAACACCGGGGAGCTGTTTTTT,CASSLDGRNTGELFF
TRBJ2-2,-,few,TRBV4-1,TGCGCCAGCAGCCCCGCCCCCGCCGGGGAGCTGTTTTTT,CASSPAPAGELFF
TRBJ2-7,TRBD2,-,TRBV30,TGTGCCTGGAGTGTAAGCGGGAGAGGGTACGAGCAGTACTTC,CAWSVSGRGYEQYF
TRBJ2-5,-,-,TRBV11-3,TGTGCCAGCAGCCGGGCCTCACCCATCCAGGAGACCCAGTACTTC,CASSRASPIQETQYF
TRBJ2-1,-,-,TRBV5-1,TGCGCCAGCAGCCAACTACAGCGACGGCAGAGAAGTGAGCAGTTCTTC,CASSQLQRRQRSEQFF
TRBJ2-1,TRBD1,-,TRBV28,TGTGCCAGCAGTCCGCCGGGACAGGGGGCGATTGATGAGCAGTTCTTC,CASSPPGQGAIDEQFF
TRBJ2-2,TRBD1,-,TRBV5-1,TGCGCCAGCAGCCCGGACAGGGCCCAGAACACCGGGGAGCTGTTTTTT,CASSPDRAQNTGELFF
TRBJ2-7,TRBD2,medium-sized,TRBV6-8,TGTGCCAGCCGACGAGCGGGAGACCGCTACGAGCAGTACTTC,CASRRAGDRYEQYF
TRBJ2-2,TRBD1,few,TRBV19,TGTGCCAGTAGATGGGACAGGGGGAACACCGGGGAGCTGTTTTTT,CASRWDRGNTGELFF
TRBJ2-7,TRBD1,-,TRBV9,TGTGCCAGCAGCGTAGAGGGACAGACCTACGAGCAGTACTTC,CASSVEGQTYEQYF
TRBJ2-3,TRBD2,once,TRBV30,TGTGCCAGATCTAGCGGGAGGTCAGATACGCAGTATTTT,CARSSGRSDTQYF
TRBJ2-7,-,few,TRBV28,TGTGCCAGCAGGGGTGAGGGCACCACCTACGAGCAGTACTTC,CASRGEGTTYEQYF
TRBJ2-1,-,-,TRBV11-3,TGTGCCAGCAGCTTACCGGCCATTTTGAGCTCCTACAATGAGCAGTTCTTC,CASSLPAILSSYNEQFF
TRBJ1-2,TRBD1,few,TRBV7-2,TGTGCCAGCAGCCCAGGGGGCTCCTATGGCTACACCTTC,CASSPGGSYGYTF
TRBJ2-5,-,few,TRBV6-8,TGTGCCAGCACCACGGACCTTAGTGAGACCCAGTACTTC,CASTTDLSETQYF
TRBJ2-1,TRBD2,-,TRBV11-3,TGTGCCAGCAGCCCTTTGACTAGCGGGAGGGCTGATGCTGTGGATGAGCAGTTCTTC,CASSPLTSGRADAVDEQFF
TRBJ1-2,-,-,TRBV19,TGTGCCAGTAGTATACGGACAGCTAACTATGGCTACACCTTC,CASSIRTANYGYTF
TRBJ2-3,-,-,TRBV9,TGTGCCAGCAGCCAGGGAACTATAGGCACAGATACGCAGTATTTT,CASSQGTIGTDTQYF
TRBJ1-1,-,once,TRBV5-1,TGCGCCAGCAGCTCCCGAGGCAAGGAGAACACTGAAGCTTTCTTT,CASSSRGKENTEAFF
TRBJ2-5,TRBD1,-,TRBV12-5,TGTGCTAGTGGTTTGGGCGGGACAGGGTCGACCCAGTACTTC,CASGLGGTGSTQYF
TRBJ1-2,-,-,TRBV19,TGTGCCAGTAGTACCGGACGGTTCCTTGGTGAGAGCTACACCTTC,CASSTGRFLGESYTF
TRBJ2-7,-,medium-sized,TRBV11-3,TGTGCCAGCAGCCTCCAACTGGGTTCCTACGAGCAGTACTTC,CASSLQLGSYEQYF
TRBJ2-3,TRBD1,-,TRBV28,TGTGCCAGCAGTTTCCTGTGGGGGACAGCGAGCACAGATACGCAGTATTTT,CASSFLWGTASTDTQYF
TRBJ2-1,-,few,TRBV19,TGTGCCAGTAGTATATCCAGGGACAATGAGCAGTTCTTC,CASSISRDNEQFF
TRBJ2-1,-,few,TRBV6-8,TGTGCCAGCAGTGGGGGGACAGGGGGACTAGCGGCCTACAATGAGCAGTTCTTC,CASSGGTGGLAAYNEQFF
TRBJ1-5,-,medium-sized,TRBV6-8,TGTGCCAGCCGGGAGTCGAGCAATCAGCCCCAGCATTTT,CASRESSNQPQHF
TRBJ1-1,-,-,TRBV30,TGTGCCTGGATCGGCCAGGTTGGTGAAGCTTTCTTT,CAWIGQVGEAFF
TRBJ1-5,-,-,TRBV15,TGTGCCACCACCCTGGAAGGGGGGCCTCAGCCCCAGCATTTT,CATTLEGGPQPQHF
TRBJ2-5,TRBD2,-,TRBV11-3,TGTGCCAGCAGCTCTAGCGGGAAACAAGAGACCCAGTACTTC,CASSSSGKQETQYF
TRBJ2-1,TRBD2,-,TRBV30,TGTGCCTGGAGTCAACAGCGGGAGTTCTTCTTC,CAWSQQREFFF
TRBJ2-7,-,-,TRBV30,TGTGCCTGGAATTACAGATCCCTCGGGCAGTACTTC,CAWNYRSLGQYF
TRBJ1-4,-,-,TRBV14,TGTGCCAGCAGCCGGGACATTTATGAAAAACTGTTTTTT,CASSRDIYEKLFF
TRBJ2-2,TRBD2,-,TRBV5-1,TGCGCCAGCAGCTTATCTAGCGGGAGTAACGGCGGGGAGCTGTTTTTT,CASSLSSGSNGGELFF
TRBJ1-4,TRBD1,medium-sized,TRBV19,TGTGCCAGTAGTATAGAAAGGACAGGGGTAACGCGACTGTTTTTT,CASSIERTGVTRLFF
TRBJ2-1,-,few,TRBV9,TGTGCCAGCAGTGGAAGGGTGAGCAATGAGCAGTTCTTC,CASSGRVSNEQFF
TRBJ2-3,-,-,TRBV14,TGTGCCAGCAGCGCGCTACTAGGGGTCGGCACAGATACGCAGTATTTT,CASSALLGVGTDTQYF
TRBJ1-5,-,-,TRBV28,TGTGCCAGCACCCTGGCGGGGAGGAGCCATCAGCCCCAGCATTTT,CASTLAGRSHQPQHF
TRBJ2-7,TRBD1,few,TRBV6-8,TGTGCCAGCAGCTCCACAGGGGCCCGGTACGAGCAGTACTTC,CASSSTGARYEQYF
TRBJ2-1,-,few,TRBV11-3,TGTGCCAGCAGCTTGAGGGAACTAGCCGACAATGAGCAGTTCTTC,CASSLRELADNEQFF
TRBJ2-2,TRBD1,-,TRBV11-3,TGTGCCAGCAGCCTCCGACAGGGCAACACCGGGGAGCTGTTTTTT,CASSLRQGNTGELFF